Shown below are 10 T cell receptor beta chains from a single sample sequenced in a study of blood T cell repertoires in COVID-19. Using immunoSEQ multiplex PCR, the repertoire was profiled, and TCRdb retains in-frame clones only, with some absent. This table has 190,000 or so clones, more than 75% appearing once. Specimen: peripheral blood. Receptor source: a woman aged 18-29 years who had recovered from COVID-19.

Points on this clone: At one of its ends the junction is not consistent with the germline gene, which may arise from a read error. This rearrangement joins TRBV2 to TRBJ1-2; no firm D call. Germline loops: CDR1 SNHLY, CDR2 FYNNEI. The CDR3 covers 12 residues. CDR3 sequence reads: CASSEAGRDCSF. The CDR3 DNA is TGTGCCAGCAGTGAAGCGGGGAGGGATTGCTCATTC.

CDR3 in DNA: TGTGCCAGTAGTATGGGCCAGGTGAACACTGAAGCTTTCTTT. The encoded protein is CASSMGQVNTEAFF. The chain links TRBV19 to TRBJ1-1; D uncertain. The V gene's germline CDR1 is LNHDA and CDR2 SQIVND (reference sequence). CDR3 length: 14 amino acids. The germline V and J ends were trimmed by 3 bases and 0 bases, with 8 bases remaining between them.

This clone was observed a few times. The rearrangement uses TRBV5-6 and TRBJ2-1; TRBD2 agrees at 10 bases. The CDR3 totals 16 residues. With V trimmed by 2 bases and J by 7 bases, 9 bases remained unmatched. Germline V gene data show CDR1 as SGHDT and CDR2 as YYEEEE. This CDR3 is CASSFSASGGINEQFF. CDR3 DNA sequence: TGTGCCAGCAGCTTCAGTGCTAGCGGGGGAATAAATGAGCAGTTCTTC.

The V gene is TRBV19, the J gene TRBJ1-5, with 9 bases lining up with TRBD1. Trimming at V came to 3 bases and at J to 0 bases, leaving 9 bases not matched to a gene. The germline V gene has CDR1 LNHDA and CDR2 SQIVND (reference sequence). CDR3 length equals 18 residues. CDR3 loop: CASSIMTGGLYSNQPQHF. Here the CDR3 DNA reads TGTGCCAGTAGTATTATGACAGGGGGATTATATAGCAATCAGCCCCAGCATTTT. Filled out from reference TRBV19 and TRBJ1-5, the complete variable domain reads DGGITQSPKYLFRKEGQNVTLSCEQNLNHDAMYWYRQDPGQGLRLIYYSQIVNDFQKGDIAEGYSVSREKKESFPLTVTSAQKNPTAFYLCASSIMTGGLYSNQPQHFGDGTRLSIL.

The sample holds one count of this clone. The chain employs TRBV6-6 and TRBJ2-3; 7 bases map to TRBD1. Germline CDR1 MNHNY, CDR2 SVGAGI (reference sequence). With V trimmed by 7 bases and J by 5 bases, 12 bases remained unmatched. The CDR3 loop spans 15 amino acids. In DNA, the CDR3 is TGTGCCAGCAATCCCGGGACAGTGTTCGGAGATACGCAGTATTTT. Translated, it gives CASNPGTVFGDTQYF.

This chain links TRBV9 with TRBJ2-1, with 10 bases fitting TRBD2. Germline CDR1 and CDR2: SGDLS and YYNGEE. The CDR3 is made up of 15 amino acids. V shed 0 bases and J 9 bases; nucleotides not matched to a gene: 6. The CDR3 nucleotides read TGTGCCAGCAGCGTAGATGCTAGCGGGAGTCTTGAGCAGTTCTTC. Amino acids: CASSVDASGSLEQFF. Based on the CDR3 plus reference TRBV9 and TRBJ2-1, the full variable domain is DSGVTQTPKHLITATGQRVTLRCSPRSGDLSVYWYQQSLDQGLQFLIQYYNGEERAKGNILERFSAQQFPDLHSELNLSSLELGDSALYFCASSVDASGSLEQFFGPGTRLTVL.

The chain is built from TRBV5-5 and TRBJ2-5; maybe TRBD1 (6 bases). Germline CDR1 and CDR2: SGHKS and YYEKEE (reference sequence). The CDR3 runs 14 residues. Trimming shortened V by 3 bases and J by 1 base, and 10 bases separated the two germline ends. The CDR3 nucleotides read TGTGCCAGCAGCTCGTGGACAGTCCAAGAGACCCAGTACTTC. It encodes CASSSWTVQETQYF.

The rearrangement joins TRBV27 to TRBJ1-1, with D possibly TRBD1 on 6 matching bases. Trimming left V 5 bases short and J 4 bases short, with 14 bases between. The CDR3 runs to 14 residues. Germline assignment: CDR1 MNHEY and CDR2 SMNVEV (reference sequence). This CDR3 is CASSLIQGVTEAFF. The DNA for the CDR3 is TGTGCCAGCAGTCTGATACAGGGAGTCACTGAAGCTTTCTTT.

The J gene is TRBJ2-7, the V gene TRBV28, with D tentatively TRBD2 (5 bases). The CDR3 contains 13 residues. V lost 4 bases, J lost 4 bases, and 11 bases lay in between. The germline V gene encodes CDR1 MDHEN and CDR2 SYDVKM. The CDR3 DNA reads as TGTGCCAGCAGTTCCACACCGGGATACGAGCAGTACGTC. This sequence encodes CASSSTPGYEQYV.

The CDR3 here is CASSWLAGYNEQFF. CDR3 in DNA: TGTGCCAGCAGTTGGCTAGCGGGGTACAATGAGCAGTTCTTC. The chain employs TRBV6-2 or TRBV6-3 and TRBJ2-1; 9 bases are a match to TRBD2. Trimming took 4 bases from V and 4 from J; bases not matched to a gene: 2. The germline gives CDR1 MNHEY, CDR2 SVGEGT. The CDR3 is 14 amino acids.